Sequencing of this T cell receptor (delta chain) was carried out in a study of Vδ1+ human thymocytes. General study findings and limits: Thymic TRG and TRD repertoires appeared highly polyclonal.

This CDR3 contains 19 residues. Trimming removed 4 bases from V and 0 bases from J; junction bases left unmatched: 16. Germline values: CDR1 TSWWSYY, CDR2 QGS. Vdelta1+ thymocyte sorts reached between roughly 98% and 99.6% purity. This clone has a handful of counts. No antigen is known for it. Extracted RNA was reverse transcribed into cDNA. Multiplex PCR used pooled V-gene forward primers and a constant-region reverse primer to amplify CDR3s. TCRdb applied CATT to the multiplex PCR reads for clone calling. The table lists under 25,000 delta-chain clones, 8% to 10% of them singletons. The sequence derives from a child under two years old who had congenital heart surgery. The genes are TRDV1 and TRDJ1, with 8 bases matching TRDD3. The material sequenced was Vdelta1+ gamma-delta thymocytes from the thymus. Described subset: FACS-sorted CD3+ TCRalphabeta- TCRVdelta1+ TCRVdelta2- thymocytes. DNA for the CDR3: TGTGCTCTTGGGGGACTGGGGGCACATCACCCCCTCTACACCGATAAACTCATCTTT. Protein: CALGGLGAHHPLYTDKLIF.